The present T cell receptor beta chain was sequenced within a study of blood T cell repertoires in COVID-19. Study details: Sample material is recorded as cDNA or gDNA derived from T cells, B-cell-depleted T cells, or PBMCs.

While infection was still active, Seattle patients were enrolled and then followed longitudinally. In the authors' workflow: Using reference gene primer amplification, nucleated cell counts were estimated. Method: immunoSEQ multiplex PCR; TCRdb's copy keeps in-frame clones and lacks some. V, J and clone size are those of that table, while D and trimming were read from the DNA. This sample yields over 70,000 clones, of which roughly nine tenths are seen a single time; around 2.6% belongs to the top ten. The CDR3 is made up of 13 amino acids. V lost 5 bases and J 3 bases, leaving 9 bases between the germline ends. Per germline, CDR1 SGHNT and CDR2 YENEEA.

The sample was peripheral blood. The TCR originated in a man aged 50 to 60 with COVID-19, enrolled during active disease. The chain carries TRBV11-3 and TRBJ2-3; D perhaps matches TRBD2 (5 bases). DNA of the CDR3: TGTGCCAGCAGCGCGAGAGGGACAGATACGCAGTATTTT. Translating gives CASSARGTDTQYF.